Below are 8 T cell receptor beta chains sequenced from a single sample in a study of blood T cells in healthy people across ages. Next came a second PCR, run for about 7 to 12 cycles, which used a sample-barcoded 5' primer along with a J-beta primer mix. TCRdb reprocessed the 5' RACE reads with MiXCR, giving one entry per CDR3 protein. The sample carries approximately 760,000 distinct CDR3 sequences, just under 25% recorded once. A further study also used this sample, focusing on T cells of mothers and their children.

Sequences were obtained from blood. The receptors derive from a boy between 10 and 17 years old in good health.

This chain joins TRBV20-1 and TRBJ2-5; weak D call: TRBD2 (6 bases). Matching the DNA end better, TRBJ2-7 makes the J call doubtful. This CDR3 is built from 14 residues. Germline-derived CDR1 and CDR2 are DFQATT and SNEGSKA (reference sequence). The CDR3 bases are TGCAGTGCTAGAGATTGGGCTAGCGCCTACGAGCAGTACTTC. Its translation: CSARDWASAYEQYF.

The chain is built from TRBV12-3 or TRBV12-4 and TRBJ1-3, with D unclear. CDR3 length: 15 amino acids. The V end lost 3 bases, the J end lost 0 bases, and 9 bases lay between the germline ends. The CDR3 loop is CASSFGSVSGNTIYF. The CDR3 DNA reads as TGTGCCAGCAGTTTCGGGTCGGTCTCTGGAAACACCATATATTTT.

This rearrangement joins TRBV3-1 to TRBJ2-5; no firm D call. The CDR3 length is 15 residues. With 4 bases removed from V and 2 bases from J, the gap between germline ends came to 14 bases. Germline CDR1 is LGHDT and CDR2 is YNNKEL (reference sequence). The CDR3 coding sequence is TGTGCCAGCAGCCCCCAGAGAATGCGACAAGAGACCCAGTACTTC. This encodes CASSPQRMRQETQYF.

This clonotype turned up a few times. The chain is built from TRBV6-6 and TRBJ2-5, with a possible D match to TRBD2 (5 bases). TRBJ2-7 explains the end of the DNA better; the J call may be wrong. The CDR3 covers 15 residues. Germline loops: CDR1 MNHNY, CDR2 SVGAGI (reference sequence). The CDR3 loop reads CASSWLSGSSYEQYF. CDR3 DNA sequence: TGTGCCAGCAGTTGGTTATCGGGGTCCTCCTACGAGCAGTACTTC.

The chain joins TRBV29-1 to TRBJ2-7; D might be TRBD1 or TRBD2, each matching 5 bases. The CDR3 is made up of 12 amino acids. Trimming removed 3 bases at V and 4 bases at J, with 10 bases between. The V gene's germline CDR1 is SQVTM and CDR2 ANQGSEA. The CDR3 DNA reads as TGCAGCGTTGACCCAGGGAGTTACGAGCAGTACTTC. As protein: CSVDPGSYEQYF.

This sequence joins TRBV4-2 and TRBJ2-3, with TRBD2 identical over 9 bases. CDR1 LGHNA and CDR2 YNFKEQ come from the germline V gene. This CDR3 is built from 15 residues. Trimming removed 1 base from V and 5 bases from J; junction bases left unmatched: 4. CDR3 in DNA: TGTGCCAGCAGCCAAGTCGGCGGGGGGGGAGATACGCAGTATTTT. The encoded protein is CASSQVGGGGDTQYF.

The chain combines TRBV2 with TRBJ2-3, with 7 bases aligning to TRBD1. The germline gives CDR1 SNHLY, CDR2 FYNNEI. The CDR3 has 14 amino acids. V trimming: 7 bases; J trimming: 0 bases; junction bases outside the gene matches: 4. This CDR3 is CASKTGLSTDTQYF. DNA for the CDR3: TGTGCCAGCAAGACAGGGTTGAGCACAGATACGCAGTATTTT.

This sequence joins TRBV13 and TRBJ2-5; D is uncertain. The J call may not be correct, given that the DNA end is closer to TRBJ2-1. The CDR3 covers 14 residues. Germline V gives CDR1 PRHDT, CDR2 FYEKMQ (reference sequence). Written as DNA, the CDR3 is TGTGCCAGCAGCTTAGTGGTGGAAAGGAATGAGCAGTTCTTC. Protein: CASSLVVERNEQFF.